This T cell receptor beta chain is from a study of response to subunit inactivated influenza vaccine. TCRdb recomputed calls from the RT-PCR reads with MiXCR, one row per CDR3 protein. The sample consists of roughly 570,000 distinct CDR3 sequences, around 13% of them appearing once. The clonotype originates from a man in his forties or fifties who received an inactivated influenza vaccine. The sample consisted of PBMCs from blood, taken roughly 45 days after vaccination.

In DNA form, the CDR3 reads TGTGCCAGCAGTGCCTCCGGGACACCTCTGTACAATGAGCAGTTCTTC. Its protein product is CASSASGTPLYNEQFF. The V gene is TRBV25-1, the J gene TRBJ2-1, with D perhaps matching TRBD1 (6 bases). Trimming cost V 4 bases and J 4 bases, with 17 bases left between them. The CDR3 has 16 amino acids. Germline assignment: CDR1 MGHDK and CDR2 SYGVNS.